The clone carrying this T cell receptor beta chain was recorded only once. The ends lost 5 bases at V and 0 bases at J; junction bases unmatched: 2. Germline CDR1 SGHAT, CDR2 FQNNGV. The CDR3 has 15 amino acids. The repertoire was sequenced with immunoSEQ multiplex PCR; TCRdb's copy has only in-frame clones and lacks some. In the table there are roughly 110,000 clones, 80% to 90% of which are singletons. This entry belongs to a study of blood T cell repertoires in COVID-19. The sequence was obtained from a man in his forties with active or convalescent COVID-19. The specimen was peripheral blood. The chain employs TRBV11-2 and TRBJ2-1; 9 bases are a match to TRBD2. The CDR3 DNA reads as TGTGCCAGCAGCGGTAGCGGGAGCTCCTACAATGAGCAGTTCTTC. Its translation is CASSGSGSSYNEQFF.